The T cell receptor (beta chain) under discussion was sequenced for a study of CD4 T cell repertoires in COVID-19. The wider study: After less than 12 days of IL-2 expansion, CFSE-low cells were relabeled and restimulated with other coronavirus spikes. Study-level findings and limits: Some SARS-CoV-2 clonotypes, between about 6.5 and 25%, recurred in SARS-CoV and/or HKU1 cultures. Suggested intraclonal diversification: top SARS-CoV-2-reactive clonotypes appeared in two or three memory subsets.

The V end lost 5 bases, the J end lost 1 base, and 8 bases lay between the germline ends. This CDR3 has 13 amino acids. Per germline, CDR1 MDHEN and CDR2 SYDVKM. Sequencing was done directly on freshly isolated, uncultured memory T cells. Here immunoSEQ multiplex PCR was the method, and the copy in TCRdb shows in-frame clones only, minus some. The data hold 20,000 or so clones, with about 93% observed a single time. On this clone itself: Its target is not known.

This sequence joins TRBV28 and TRBJ1-1; D unclear. The clonotype was recovered from a human donor who had COVID-19. Material: circulating follicular helper CD4+ T cells (cTfh) from blood, obtained before the COVID-19 pandemic. The CDR3 DNA follows: TGTGCCAGCAGTCTACAGAAGAACACTGAAGCTTTCTTT. It translates to CASSLQKNTEAFF.